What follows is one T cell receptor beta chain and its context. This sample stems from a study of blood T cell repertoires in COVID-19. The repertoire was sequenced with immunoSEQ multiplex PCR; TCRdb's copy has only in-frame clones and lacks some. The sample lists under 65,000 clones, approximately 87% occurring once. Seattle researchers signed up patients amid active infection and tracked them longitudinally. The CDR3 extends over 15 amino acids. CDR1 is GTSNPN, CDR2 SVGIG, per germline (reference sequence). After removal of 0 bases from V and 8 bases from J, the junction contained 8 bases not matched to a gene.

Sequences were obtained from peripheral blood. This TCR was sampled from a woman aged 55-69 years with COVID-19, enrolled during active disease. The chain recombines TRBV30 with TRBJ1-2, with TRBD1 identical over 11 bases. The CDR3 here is CAWSVLRTGGRGYTF. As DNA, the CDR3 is TGTGCCTGGAGTGTACTAAGGACAGGGGGCAGGGGCTACACCTTC.